Below, one T cell receptor (beta chain) is given with its context. Its cognate antigen is unknown. This sample was included in a study of siplizumab effects on memory and regulatory T cells. The CDR3 sequence is 15 residues long. Germline V CDR1 and CDR2: WNHNN, SYGVQD (reference sequence). With 0 bases removed from V and 6 bases from J, the gap between germline ends came to 13 bases. Each sample had about 100,000 TCR templates assayed. Sequencing was performed with immunoSEQ multiplex PCR; in TCRdb, only in-frame clones are kept and a portion is missing. This sample yields about 100,000 clones, of which approximately 91% are seen a single time; 0.13% to 0.15% belongs to the top ten. Regarding the study as a whole: Significant reduction of alloreactive sequences traceable to unstimulated CD4+ memory cells was observed with siplizumab. The average Treg-derived proportion among mappable alloreactive CD4+ clones was 65% to 80% with siplizumab versus under 35% in controls. The apparent diversity of naive T cells exceeded that of memory cells, and naive T cells seemed to make a major contribution to the alloresponse.

The specimen sequenced was CD4+ T cells sorted from blood. This TCR derives from a human donor in good health. V and J are TRBV10-1 and TRBJ2-3; no firm D call. CDR3 protein: CASSESVEPLDTQYF. The CDR3 coding sequence is TGCGCCAGCAGTGAGTCGGTGGAGCCATTGGATACGCAGTATTTT.